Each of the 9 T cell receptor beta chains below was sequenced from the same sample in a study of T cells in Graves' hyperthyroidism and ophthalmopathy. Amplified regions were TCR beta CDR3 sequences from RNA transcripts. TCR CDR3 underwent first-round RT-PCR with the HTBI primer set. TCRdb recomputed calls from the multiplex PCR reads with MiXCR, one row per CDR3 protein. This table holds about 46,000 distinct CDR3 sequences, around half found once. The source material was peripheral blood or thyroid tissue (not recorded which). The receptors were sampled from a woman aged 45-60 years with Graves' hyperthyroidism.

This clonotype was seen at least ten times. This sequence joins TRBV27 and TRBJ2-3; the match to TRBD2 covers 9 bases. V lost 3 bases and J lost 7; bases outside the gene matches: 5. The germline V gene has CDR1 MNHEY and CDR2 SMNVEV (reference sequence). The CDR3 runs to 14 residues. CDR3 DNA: TGTGCCAGCAGTTTTAGCGGGAGCACGTATACGCAGTATTTT. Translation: CASSFSGSTYTQYF.

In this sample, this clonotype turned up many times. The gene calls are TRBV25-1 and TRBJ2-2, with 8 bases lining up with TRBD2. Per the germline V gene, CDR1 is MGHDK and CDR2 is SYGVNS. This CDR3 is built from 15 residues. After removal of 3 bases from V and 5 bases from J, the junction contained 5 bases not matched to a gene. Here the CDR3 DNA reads TGTGCCAGCAGTGACCGTAGCGGGGCGACCGGGGAGCTGTTTTTT. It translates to CASSDRSGATGELFF.

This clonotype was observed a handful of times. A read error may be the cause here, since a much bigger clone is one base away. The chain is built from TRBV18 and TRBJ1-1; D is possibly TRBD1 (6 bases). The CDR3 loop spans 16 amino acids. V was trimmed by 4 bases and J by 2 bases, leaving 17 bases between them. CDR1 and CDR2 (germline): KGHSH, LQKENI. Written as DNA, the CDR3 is TGTGCCAGCTCACTTCAGGGAGGGGGGATCAACACTGAAGCTTTCTTT. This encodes CASSLQGGGINTEAFF.

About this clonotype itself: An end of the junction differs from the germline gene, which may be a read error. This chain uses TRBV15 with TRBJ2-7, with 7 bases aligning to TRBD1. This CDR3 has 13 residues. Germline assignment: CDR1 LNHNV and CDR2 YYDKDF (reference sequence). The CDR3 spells CAASRGFLGEQYF. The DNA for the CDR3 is TGTGCCGCCAGCAGGGGGTTCCTGGGGGAGCAGTACTTC. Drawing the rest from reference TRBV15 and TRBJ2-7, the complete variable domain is DAMVIQNPRYQVTQFGKPVTLSCSQTLNHNVMYWYQQKSSQAPKLLFHYYDKDFNNEADTPDNFQSRRPNTSFCFLDIRSPGLGDTAMYLCAASRGFLGEQYFGPGTRLTVT.

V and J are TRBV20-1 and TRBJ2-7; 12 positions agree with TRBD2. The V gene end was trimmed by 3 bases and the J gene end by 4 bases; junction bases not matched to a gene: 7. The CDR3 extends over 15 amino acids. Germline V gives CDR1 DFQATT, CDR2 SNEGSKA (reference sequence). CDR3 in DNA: TGCAGTGCTAGTGGACTAGCGGGAAACCAGTACGAGCAGTACTTC. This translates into CSASGLAGNQYEQYF.

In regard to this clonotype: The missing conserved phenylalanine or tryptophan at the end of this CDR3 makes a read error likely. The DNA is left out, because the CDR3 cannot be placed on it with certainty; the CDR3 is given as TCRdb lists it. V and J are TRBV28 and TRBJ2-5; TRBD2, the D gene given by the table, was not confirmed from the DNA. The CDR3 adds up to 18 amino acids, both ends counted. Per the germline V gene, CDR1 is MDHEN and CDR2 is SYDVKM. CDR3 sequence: CAGSSTQKTSDPQETWYL.

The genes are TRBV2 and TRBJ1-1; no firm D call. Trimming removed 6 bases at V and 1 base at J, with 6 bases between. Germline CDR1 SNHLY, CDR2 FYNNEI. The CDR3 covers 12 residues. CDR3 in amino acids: CASRNRNTEAFF. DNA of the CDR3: TGTGCCAGCAGGAACCGGAACACTGAAGCTTTCTTT.

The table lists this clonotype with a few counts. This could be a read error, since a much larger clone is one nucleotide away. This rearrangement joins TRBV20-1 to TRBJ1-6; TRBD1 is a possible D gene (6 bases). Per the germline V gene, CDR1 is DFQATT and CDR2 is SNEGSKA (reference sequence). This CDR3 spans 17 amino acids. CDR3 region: CGARGGSKSSYNSPLHF. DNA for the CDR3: TGCGGTGCTAGAGGGGGTAGTAAGAGCTCCTATAATTCACCCCTCCACTTT.

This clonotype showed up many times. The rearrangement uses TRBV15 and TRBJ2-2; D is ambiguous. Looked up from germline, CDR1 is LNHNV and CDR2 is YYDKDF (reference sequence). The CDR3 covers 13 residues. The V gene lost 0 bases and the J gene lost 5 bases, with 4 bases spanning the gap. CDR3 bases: TGTGCCACCAGCAGAGATCCGACCGGGGAGCTGTTTTTT. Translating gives CATSRDPTGELFF.